Listed below are T cell receptor beta chains from one sample, sequenced in a study of vaccination and CD4 T cells after COVID-19. Antigens for these TCRs are unknown. TCRdb passed the PCR reads through MiXCR, listing each CDR3 protein once. This table holds fewer than 9,500 distinct CDR3 sequences, about 35% found once. Sequenced input: CD4+ T cells from blood, cultured in vitro. The source is a human donor in good health. CDR3s include the opening cysteine and the closing phenylalanine or tryptophan. Each record gives: D gene, V gene, J gene, clone size, CDR3 protein, CDR3 DNA. A D gene is named only where the DNA matches it firmly. Some rows have no size entry. The others give once, few or many, or a class for an expanded clone.

>TRBD1|TRBV6-2/TRBV6-3|TRBJ1-6|few
CASSYLTGGIDNSPLHF
TGTGCCAGCAGTTACCTCACAGGGGGCATCGATAATTCACCCCTCCACTTT
>.|TRBV2|TRBJ1-2|.
CASSEVWNDYGYTF
TGTGCCAGCAGTGAAGTGTGGAATGACTATGGCTACACCTTC
>.|TRBV6-2/TRBV6-3|TRBJ1-1|few
CASSLRAENTEAFF
TGTGCCAGCAGCCTAAGGGCCGAGAACACTGAAGCTTTCTTT
>TRBD2|TRBV6-1|TRBJ2-2|few
CASTLAGANTGELFF
TGTGCCTCAACGTTAGCGGGAGCTAACACCGGGGAGCTGTTTTTT
>.|TRBV5-4|TRBJ2-5|.
CASSLFQGGGQETQYF
TGTGCCAGCAGCTTGTTCCAGGGAGGCGGCCAAGAGACCCAGTACTTC
>.|TRBV28|TRBJ1-1|.
CASRGVDTEAFF
TGTGCCAGCAGGGGGGTGGACACTGAAGCTTTCTTT
>.|TRBV7-2|TRBJ2-5|.
CASSFGPPRGETQYF
TGTGCCAGCAGCTTTGGTCCGCCCCGAGGGGAGACCCAGTACTTC
>TRBD2|TRBV6-5|TRBJ2-1|.
CASSYELAGVNEQFF
TGTGCCAGCAGTTACGAGCTAGCGGGAGTAAATGAGCAGTTCTTC
>.|TRBV7-7|TRBJ2-5|medium-sized
CASSLGGEGETQYF
TGTGCTAGCAGCTTAGGCGGAGAAGGAGAGACCCAGTACTTC
>.|TRBV6-5|TRBJ2-2|few
CASSYPAGGELFF
TGTGCCAGCAGTTACCCGGCTGGCGGGGAGCTGTTTTTT
>TRBD1|TRBV6-1|TRBJ2-7|few
CASRGVPGQPSYEQYF
TGTGCCAGCAGGGGGGTCCCGGGACAGCCCTCCTACGAGCAGTACTTC
>.|TRBV24-1|TRBJ1-6|few
CATSDSQGGNSPLHF
TGTGCCACCAGTGATTCGCAAGGTGGTAATTCACCCCTCCACTTT
>.|TRBV6-5|TRBJ2-6|.
CASSYRVSGANVLTF
TGTGCCAGCAGTTACCGGGTCTCTGGGGCCAACGTCCTGACTTTC
>.|TRBV28|TRBJ1-1|.
CASSLLGSFLNTEAFF
TGTGCCAGCAGTTTACTCGGCAGCTTTTTGAACACTGAAGCTTTCTTT
>.|TRBV7-9|TRBJ1-3|.
CASSSEGNTIYF
TGTGCCAGCAGCTCTGAAGGAAACACCATATATTTT
>.|TRBV5-4|TRBJ1-6|.
CASSSKRAGRGTPLHF
TGTGCCAGCAGCTCCAAGCGGGCAGGGCGAGGGACACCCCTCCACTTT
>.|TRBV7-2|TRBJ1-2|.
CASSLGEAGNYGYTF
TGTGCCAGCAGCTTAGGCGAGGCGGGTAACTATGGCTACACCTTC
>.|TRBV4-1|TRBJ2-5|.
CASSQAGVVGGQETQYF
TGCGCCAGCAGCCAAGCGGGAGTCGTTGGGGGGCAAGAGACCCAGTACTTC
>TRBD2|TRBV27|TRBJ2-1|.
CASSLTPGLAGSGQFF
TGTGCCAGCAGTTTAACCCCGGGACTAGCGGGAAGCGGGCAGTTCTTC
>TRBD2|TRBV6-4|TRBJ2-3|.
CASSPTSGSSDTQYF
TGTGCCAGCAGCCCCACTAGCGGGAGTTCAGATACGCAGTATTTT
>TRBD1|TRBV7-8|TRBJ2-7|few
CASSQKHATGANQDEQYF
TGTGCCAGCAGCCAAAAACATGCTACAGGGGCGAATCAGGACGAGCAGTACTTC
>.|TRBV18|TRBJ2-7|.
CASSPDTEGEQYF
TGTGCCAGCTCACCAGACACGGAGGGAGAGCAGTACTTC
>TRBD2|TRBV20-1|TRBJ2-7|few
CSAGLATSGTTQYF
TGCAGTGCTGGACTTGCGACTAGCGGAACGACGCAGTACTTC
>.|TRBV28|TRBJ1-1|.
CASSLSGRLNTEAFF
TGTGCCAGCAGTTTAAGTGGCAGGTTAAACACTGAAGCTTTCTTT
>.|TRBV6-1|TRBJ2-3|.
CASGRMGVSTDTQYF
TGTGCCAGCGGCCGGATGGGTGTAAGCACAGATACGCAGTATTTT
>TRBD2|TRBV6-4|TRBJ2-1|.
CASSGTSGRGALSYNEQFF
TGTGCCAGCAGCGGGACTAGCGGCCGCGGGGCACTCTCCTACAATGAGCAGTTCTTC
>.|TRBV7-6|TRBJ2-1|few
CASSFEQGSKLFF
TGTGCCAGCAGCTTCGAACAGGGCTCAAAACTGTTCTTC
>TRBD2|TRBV6-1|TRBJ2-3|.
CASRKIAGGPITDTQYF
TGTGCCAGCAGGAAGATAGCGGGAGGGCCGATAACAGATACGCAGTATTTT
>.|TRBV7-7|TRBJ2-3|.
CASSQTSSTDTQYF
TGTGCTAGCAGCCAGACTAGTAGCACAGATACGCAGTATTTT
>.|TRBV7-2|TRBJ2-1|few
CASSPGRLGGNEQFF
TGTGCCAGCAGCCCCGGTAGGCTAGGGGGGAATGAGCAGTTCTTC
>.|TRBV25-1|TRBJ1-6|few
CASSESPGLYSPLHF
TGTGCCAGCAGTGAGTCTCCGGGACTCTATTCACCCCTCCACTTT
>TRBD1|TRBV7-9|TRBJ2-3|.
CASSLRQGAGTDTQYF
TGTGCCAGCAGCCTCAGACAGGGGGCGGGCACAGATACGCAGTATTTT
>TRBD2|TRBV5-4|TRBJ2-5|.
CASSLTAGGVETQYF
TGTGCCAGCAGCTTGACAGCGGGGGGCGTAGAGACCCAGTACTTC
>.|TRBV27|TRBJ1-6|.
CASSLSFSSYNSPLHF
TGTGCCAGCAGTTTAAGCTTTAGCTCCTATAATTCACCCCTCCACTTT
>TRBD1|TRBV6-1|TRBJ1-1|few
CASSTGTGATEAFF
TGTGCCAGCAGCACCGGGACAGGGGCGACTGAAGCTTTCTTT
>.|TRBV7-9|TRBJ2-1|.
CASSLEWEQFF
TGTGCCAGCAGCTTAGAGTGGGAACAGTTCTTC
>.|TRBV24-1|TRBJ2-3|.
CATSDPTSFGADTQYF
TGTGCCACCAGTGATCCCACATCGTTCGGGGCAGATACGCAGTATTTT
>TRBD2|TRBV28|TRBJ2-7|.
CASSSGGTGTGSYEQYF
TGTGCCAGCAGTTCGGGAGGAACCGGGACGGGGTCCTACGAGCAGTACTTC
>TRBD2|TRBV7-2|TRBJ2-3|.
CASSLNAGGDTQYF
TGTGCCAGCAGCCTAAACGCGGGGGGGGATACGCAGTATTTT
>TRBD2|TRBV30|TRBJ2-5|.
CAWSGGGGGETQYF
TGTGCCTGGAGTGGTGGGGGGGGTGGAGAGACCCAGTACTTC
>.|TRBV10-3|TRBJ2-3|.
CAISESGGSTDTQYF
TGTGCCATCAGTGAGTCGGGGGGTAGCACAGATACGCAGTATTTT
>.|TRBV7-6|TRBJ2-7|.
CASSLGEQYF
TGTGCCAGCAGCTTAGGCGAGCAGTACTTC
>.|TRBV20-1|TRBJ2-3|few
CSASPGDTQYF
TGCAGTGCTAGTCCGGGCGATACGCAGTATTTT
>.|TRBV7-8|TRBJ2-3|.
CASSLTEVTDTQYF
TGTGCCAGCAGCTTAACAGAAGTGACAGATACGCAGTATTTT
>TRBD2|TRBV7-3|TRBJ2-1|.
CASSPSGRYPRGEQFF
TGTGCCAGCAGCCCTAGCGGGAGGTACCCGCGGGGTGAGCAGTTCTTC
>.|TRBV20-1|TRBJ2-2|.
CSAWGQRVTGELFF
TGCAGTGCTTGGGGGCAGCGGGTGACCGGGGAGCTGTTTTTT
>.|TRBV14|TRBJ1-1|once
CASSQGDRDEAFF
TGTGCCAGCAGCCAAGGCGACCGGGATGAAGCTTTCTTT
>.|TRBV24-1|TRBJ2-2|.
CATRKQGGTGELFF
TGTGCCACCAGGAAGCAGGGGGGCACCGGGGAGCTGTTTTTT
>TRBD1|TRBV27|TRBJ1-6|.
CATRTGKNSPLHF
TGTGCCACCAGGACAGGGAAAAATTCACCCCTCCACTTT
>TRBD1|TRBV5-4|TRBJ1-5|.
CASSFGTGVNQPQHF
TGTGCCAGCAGCTTTGGGACAGGGGTCAATCAGCCCCAGCATTTT
>.|TRBV7-6|TRBJ2-4|.
CASSLAPTLPKNIQYF
TGTGCCAGCAGCTTAGCCCCGACACTTCCCAAAAACATTCAGTACTTC
>TRBD2|TRBV20-1|TRBJ2-1|.
CSGTLAGIDNEQFF
TGCAGTGGGACTCTAGCGGGGATAGACAATGAGCAGTTCTTC
>TRBD2|TRBV6-1|TRBJ2-7|few
CASNPGTSGTYEQYF
TGTGCCAGCAACCCGGGGACTAGCGGAACCTACGAGCAGTACTTC
>.|TRBV12-3/TRBV12-4|TRBJ2-7|.
CASSSTGSREQYF
TGTGCCAGCAGTTCCACAGGGTCGCGCGAGCAGTACTTC
>TRBD1|TRBV5-8|TRBJ2-7|once
CASILKWTGTDLYEQYF
TGTGCCAGCATTCTAAAATGGACCGGGACAGACCTCTACGAGCAGTACTTC